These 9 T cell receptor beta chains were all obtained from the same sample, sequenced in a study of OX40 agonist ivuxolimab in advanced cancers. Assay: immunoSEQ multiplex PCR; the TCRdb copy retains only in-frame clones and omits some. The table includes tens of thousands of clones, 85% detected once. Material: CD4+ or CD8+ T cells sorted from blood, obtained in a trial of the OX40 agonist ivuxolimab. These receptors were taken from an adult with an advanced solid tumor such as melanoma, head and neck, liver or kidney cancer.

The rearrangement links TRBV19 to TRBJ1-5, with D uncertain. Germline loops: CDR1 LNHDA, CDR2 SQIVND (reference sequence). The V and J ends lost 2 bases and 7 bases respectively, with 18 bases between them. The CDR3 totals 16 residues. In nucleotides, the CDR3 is TGTGCCAGTAGTATACCGCGCGCCCGTCCAGGCCAGCCCCAGCATTTT. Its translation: CASSIPRARPGQPQHF.

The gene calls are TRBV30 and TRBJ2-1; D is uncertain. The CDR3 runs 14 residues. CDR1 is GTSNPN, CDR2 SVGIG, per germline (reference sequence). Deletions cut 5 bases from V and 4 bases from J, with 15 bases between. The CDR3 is CAWASNWKYNEQFF. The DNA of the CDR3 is TGTGCCTGGGCTTCCAACTGGAAATACAATGAGCAGTTCTTC.

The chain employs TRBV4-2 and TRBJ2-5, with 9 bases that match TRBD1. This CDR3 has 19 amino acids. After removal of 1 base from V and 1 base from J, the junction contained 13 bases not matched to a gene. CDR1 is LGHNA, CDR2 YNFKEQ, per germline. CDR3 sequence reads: CASSQVRTPGQGGQETQYF. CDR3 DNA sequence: TGTGCCAGCAGCCAAGTGAGAACACCGGGACAGGGAGGCCAAGAGACCCAGTACTTC.

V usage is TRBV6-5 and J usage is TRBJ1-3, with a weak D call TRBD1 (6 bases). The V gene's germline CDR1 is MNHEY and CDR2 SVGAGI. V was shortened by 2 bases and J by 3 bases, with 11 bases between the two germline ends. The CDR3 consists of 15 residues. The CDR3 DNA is TGTGCCAGCAGTTACGGTACAGGGCGTGGAAACACCATATATTTT. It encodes CASSYGTGRGNTIYF.

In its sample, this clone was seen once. CDR3 nucleotide sequence: TGTGCCAGCAGACCGGGACAGGGGGCCTACGAGCAGTACTTC. It codes for CASRPGQGAYEQYF. The V gene is TRBV6-1, the J gene TRBJ2-7; 11 bases are shared with TRBD1. The CDR3 sequence is 14 residues long. J lost 2 bases, V lost 6 bases, and 3 bases had no gene match. CDR1 and CDR2 from the germline V gene are MNHNS and SASEGT.

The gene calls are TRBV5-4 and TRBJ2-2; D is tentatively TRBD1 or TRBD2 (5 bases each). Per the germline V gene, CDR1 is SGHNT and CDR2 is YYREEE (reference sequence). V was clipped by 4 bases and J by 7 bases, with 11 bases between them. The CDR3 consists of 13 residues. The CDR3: CASSRWGNGELFF. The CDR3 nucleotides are TGTGCCAGCAGCCGATGGGGGAACGGGGAGCTGTTTTTT.

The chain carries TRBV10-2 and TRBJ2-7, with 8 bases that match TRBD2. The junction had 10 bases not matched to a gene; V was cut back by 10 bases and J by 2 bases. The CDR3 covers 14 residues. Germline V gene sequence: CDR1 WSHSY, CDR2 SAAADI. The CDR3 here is CATTLPGGAYEQYF. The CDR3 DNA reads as TGCGCCACCACCCTGCCGGGGGGGGCCTACGAGCAGTACTTC.

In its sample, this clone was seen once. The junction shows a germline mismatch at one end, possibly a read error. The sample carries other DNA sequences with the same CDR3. CDR3 coding DNA: TGCGCCAGTAGTCCCCAGGGCGGTCAGCCCCAGCATTTT. This encodes CASSPQGGQPQHF. This sequence joins TRBV19 and TRBJ1-5; weak D call: TRBD1 (5 bases). This CDR3 has 13 residues. Germline assignment: CDR1 LNHDA and CDR2 SQIVND (reference sequence). Together with reference TRBV19 and TRBJ1-5, the CDR3 gives the full variable domain: DGGITQSPKYLFRKEGQNVTLSCEQNLNHDAMYWYRQDPGQGLRLIYYSQIVNDFQKGDIAEGYSVSREKKESFPLTVTSAQKNPTAFYLCASSPQGGQPQHFGDGTRLSIL.

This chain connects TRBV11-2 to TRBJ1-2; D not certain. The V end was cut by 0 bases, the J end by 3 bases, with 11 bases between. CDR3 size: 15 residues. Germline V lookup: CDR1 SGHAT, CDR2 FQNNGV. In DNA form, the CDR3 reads TGTGCCAGCAGCTTAGAACCGACTGGGCACTATGGCTACACCTTC. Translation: CASSLEPTGHYGYTF.